Listed here are 24 T cell receptor beta chains from one sample, sequenced in a study of vaccination effects on CD4 cells after COVID-19. This table comes from immunoSEQ multiplex PCR, and its TCRdb copy is limited to in-frame clones, with some not included. This sample has around 69,000 clones, with roughly four fifths found just once. The culture ran for 10 to 11 days, and then CD4+ T cells were isolated. Either the BNT162b2 or mRNA-1273 vaccine was given to participants in two doses. Their target antigens are unknown. The sample in question was CD4+ T cells from PBMCs cultured without peptide, obtained after COVID-19 vaccination. All receptors come from a human donor who received a COVID-19 vaccine.

This chain connects TRBV7-3 to TRBJ2-5; 9 nucleotides agree with TRBD2. The CDR3 extends over 15 amino acids. Looked up from germline, CDR1 is SGHTA and CDR2 is FQGTGA. Unmatched junction bases numbered 4, after V lost 1 base and J lost 4 bases. CDR3 bases: TGTGCCAGCAGCTTAAGCGGGGGGGCCCGAGAGACCCAGTACTTC. Translated, it gives CASSLSGGARETQYF.

V is TRBV5-1 and J is TRBJ2-5; the D gene is possibly TRBD1 (5 bases). The germline V gene has CDR1 SGHRS and CDR2 YFSETQ. Trimming left V 5 bases short and J 5 bases short, with 13 bases between. CDR3 length: 13 residues. The CDR3 protein is CASSTGNGETQYF. The CDR3 DNA reads as TGCGCCAGCAGTACAGGAAACGGCGAGACCCAGTACTTC.

CDR3 amino acids: CASSLTGPAEAFF. DNA for the CDR3: TGTGCCAGCAGCTTAACAGGACCCGCTGAAGCTTTCTTT. The rearrangement uses TRBV7-3 and TRBJ1-1; no definite D call. Between the trimmed V and J ends, which lost 0 bases and 6 bases, there was a span of 8 bases. This CDR3 has 13 residues. Germline V gene data show CDR1 as SGHTA and CDR2 as FQGTGA.

The chain uses TRBV3-1 (or the pseudogene TRBV3-2) and TRBJ2-7; D is undetermined. Between the trimmed V and J ends, which lost 4 bases and 1 base, there was a span of 11 bases. The CDR3 consists of 14 residues. In germline, CDR1 is LGHDT, CDR2 YNNKEL (reference sequence). This chain's CDR3 is CASSPFQRSYEQYV. CDR3 nucleotides: TGTGCCAGCAGCCCGTTCCAGAGGTCCTACGAGCAGTACGTC.

The rearrangement links TRBV12-5 to TRBJ1-4; D not certain. V lost 4 bases and J 2 bases, leaving 11 bases between the germline ends. This CDR3 region has 15 residues. From germline, CDR1 is LGHNT and CDR2 FRNRAP. CDR3 in amino acids: CASGSGRLTNEKLFF. CDR3 DNA: TGTGCTAGTGGTTCCGGCCGACTGACTAATGAAAAACTGTTTTTT. The full variable domain, in which reference TRBV12-5 and TRBJ1-4 provide the parts outside the CDR3, is DARVTQTPRHKVTEMGQEVTMRCQPILGHNTVFWYRQTMMQGLELLAYFRNRAPLDDSGMPKDRFSAEMPDATLATLKIQPSEPRDSAVYFCASGSGRLTNEKLFFGSGTQLSVL.

This rearrangement joins TRBV30 to TRBJ1-2; D is undetermined. From germline, CDR1 is GTSNPN and CDR2 SVGIG (reference sequence). V was clipped by 0 bases and J by 5 bases, with 7 bases between them. The CDR3 has 12 residues. CDR3 region: CAWSVGGYGYTF. The CDR3 DNA reads TGTGCCTGGAGTGTAGGAGGTTATGGCTACACCTTC.

In this sample, this clone turned up a few times. V gene TRBV9 combines with J gene TRBJ1-3; a weak D match, TRBD1 (5 bases). This CDR3 has 14 amino acids. V dropped 0 bases and J dropped 9 bases, with 13 bases sitting between them. CDR1 SGDLS and CDR2 YYNGEE come from the germline V gene. CDR3 coding DNA: TGTGCCAGCAGCGTAGATCGGGGGTTGGGCACCATATATTTT. Translating gives CASSVDRGLGTIYF.

This chain links TRBV12-3 or TRBV12-4 with TRBJ2-3, with D tentatively TRBD1 (5 bases). The CDR3 has 12 amino acids. V lost 5 bases and J lost 6, with 9 bases in between. In DNA form, the CDR3 reads TGTGCCAGCAGTCCAGGGATGGATACGCAGTATTTT. It translates to CASSPGMDTQYF.

The chain is built from TRBV5-1 and TRBJ2-3; 8 bases fit TRBD2. Trimming at V came to 4 bases and at J to 1 base, leaving 5 bases not matched to a gene. The germline CDR1 and CDR2 sequences are SGHRS and YFSETQ. This CDR3 spans 15 amino acids. As DNA, the CDR3 is TGCGCCAGCAGCCCCGGGACTAGGGGCACAGATACGCAGTATTTT. It specifies CASSPGTRGTDTQYF.

The rearrangement uses TRBV7-9 and TRBJ2-1; D gene unclear. The CDR3 has 15 amino acids. The ends were cut back, 1 base at V and 10 bases at J, with 17 bases in the middle. Germline CDR1 and CDR2: SEHNR and FQNEAQ (reference sequence). The CDR3 DNA is TGTGCCAGCAGCTTAGTGGTTGGTGGGCCAGGAGAGCAGTTCTTC. Translation gives CASSLVVGGPGEQFF.

The gene calls are TRBV18 and TRBJ2-7; tentatively, D is TRBD2 (5 bases). Per the germline V gene, CDR1 is KGHSH and CDR2 is LQKENI. V was clipped by 3 bases and J by 0 bases, with 12 bases between them. The CDR3 is made up of 15 amino acids. As DNA, the CDR3 is TGTGCCAGCTCACCTTCCCGGGGATCCTCCTACGAGCAGTACGTC. Encoded protein: CASSPSRGSSYEQYV.

The chain has TRBV5-1 and TRBJ2-3, with D perhaps given as TRBD1 or TRBD2 (5 bases each). V was shortened by 1 base and J by 4 bases, with 10 bases between the two germline ends. Germline lookup yields CDR1 SGHRS and CDR2 YFSETQ. This CDR3 has 14 residues. The CDR3 DNA reads as TGCGCCAGCAGCTTGAGCAGGGACGCAGATACGCAGTATTTT. Translated, it gives CASSLSRDADTQYF.

The chain has TRBV18 and TRBJ1-2; 7 bases are a match to TRBD1. V dropped 3 bases and J dropped 4; count of bases not matched to a gene: 14. Germline V gene data show CDR1 as KGHSH and CDR2 as LQKENI. The length of the CDR3 is 17 residues. This CDR3 reads CASSPILMTGSAYGYTF. The CDR3 nucleotides are TGTGCCAGCTCACCGATACTCATGACAGGGTCGGCCTATGGCTACACCTTC.

This chain joins TRBV6-5 and TRBJ1-4, with D hard to call. CDR3 size: 13 residues. The V gene lost 0 bases and the J gene lost 11 bases, with 10 bases spanning the gap. Germline loops: CDR1 MNHEY, CDR2 SVGAGI. The CDR3 DNA reads as TGTGCCAGCAGTTACTCTGGAGAAGGCAAACTGTTTTTT. It yields the protein CASSYSGEGKLFF.

This chain uses TRBV7-3 with TRBJ2-5, with a possible D match to TRBD1 (6 bases). The CDR3 is made up of 14 amino acids. Per germline, CDR1 SGHTA and CDR2 FQGTGA. The V end lost 4 bases, the J end lost 5 bases, and 14 bases lay between the germline ends. CDR3 amino acids: CASSSQGNGETQYF. CDR3 nucleotide sequence: TGTGCCAGCAGCTCACAGGGCAACGGGGAGACCCAGTACTTC.

This clone came up once. The genes are TRBV7-2 and TRBJ2-3, with 8 bases aligning to TRBD2. The length of the CDR3 is 16 residues. Trimming at V came to 4 bases and at J to 0 bases, leaving 6 bases not matched to a gene. Germline CDR1 SGHTA, CDR2 FQGNSA. The chain's CDR3 is CASSSLAGGSTDTQYF. CDR3 nucleotides: TGTGCCAGCAGCTCCTTGGCGGGGGGTAGCACAGATACGCAGTATTTT.

The chain carries TRBV2 and TRBJ2-5; 12 bases are a match to TRBD2. CDR3 length equals 16 residues. Trimming at V came to 2 bases and at J to 6 bases, leaving 7 bases not matched to a gene. The germline V gene encodes CDR1 SNHLY and CDR2 FYNNEI. CDR3 in amino acids: CASSEHLAGGLKTQYF. CDR3 DNA: TGTGCCAGCAGTGAACATCTAGCGGGGGGGTTAAAGACCCAGTACTTC.

The chain carries TRBV5-4 and TRBJ1-3, with 7 bases matching TRBD1. Per germline, CDR1 SGHNT and CDR2 YYREEE (reference sequence). This CDR3 has 18 amino acids. Trimming removed 0 bases from V and 0 bases from J; junction bases left unmatched: 9. Here the CDR3 reads CASSLGGTATSSGNTIYF. CDR3 nucleotides: TGTGCCAGCAGCTTGGGGGGGACAGCGACGAGCTCTGGAAACACCATATATTTT.

This clone was observed a single time. This chain joins TRBV29-1 and TRBJ1-4; D possibly corresponds to TRBD1 (6 bases). V shed 1 base and J shed 8 bases, with 14 bases lying between them. The CDR3 is made up of 14 amino acids. Germline CDR1 and CDR2: SQVTM and ANQGSEA. The CDR3 DNA reads as TGCAGCGTTGAAGCCCGGGGGCGGGAAGAAAAACTGTTTTTT. This translates into CSVEARGREEKLFF.

The chain couples TRBV18 to TRBJ2-5; D perhaps matches TRBD2 (6 bases). Trimming took off 6 bases at V and 3 bases at J, with 17 bases between the two ends. The CDR3 is made up of 15 amino acids. CDR1 KGHSH and CDR2 LQKENI come from the germline V gene. The CDR3, as DNA: TGTGCCAGCTCCCAGGGAGAGGGGACTGAAGAGACCCAGTACTTC. Protein product: CASSQGEGTEETQYF.

V gene TRBV20-1 combines with J gene TRBJ1-5; D remains unclear. The CDR3 contains 11 residues. Germline loops: CDR1 DFQATT, CDR2 SNEGSKA (reference sequence). Trimming took off 6 bases at V and 7 bases at J, with 10 bases between the two ends. The CDR3 DNA is TGCAGTGCCTCTGGCGGCCAGCCCCAGCATTTT. Protein: CSASGGQPQHF.

Note on this clone: Other DNA sequences in the same sample also yield this CDR3. The rearrangement joins TRBV6-5 to TRBJ1-1; D is unresolved. Germline assignment: CDR1 MNHEY and CDR2 SVGAGI. This CDR3 region has 13 residues. V was trimmed by 0 bases and J by 2 bases, leaving 4 bases between them. CDR3 in amino acids: CASSYSLNTEAFF. For the CDR3, the DNA is TGTGCCAGCAGTTACTCCCTCAACACTGAAGCTTTCTTT.

CDR3 DNA: TGTGCCACGCGGGGGACTAGCACAGATACGCAGTATTTT. It encodes CATRGTSTDTQYF. The chain combines TRBV24-1 with TRBJ2-3; TRBD2 agrees at 7 bases. CDR3 length: 13 amino acids. The germline CDR1 and CDR2 sequences are KGHDR and SFDVKD. V was clipped by 10 bases and J by 0 bases; unmatched bases: 3.

The CDR3 spells CASSPTGQQETQYF. CDR3 DNA sequence: TGTGCCAGCTCACCGACAGGCCAACAAGAGACCCAGTACTTC. The chain carries TRBV18 and TRBJ2-5, with D tentatively TRBD1 (6 bases). Germline-derived CDR1 and CDR2 are KGHSH and LQKENI. The CDR3 is made up of 14 amino acids. V lost 3 bases, J lost 2 bases, and 10 bases lay in between.